This T cell receptor beta chain was sequenced in a study of CD8 T cells in ankylosing spondylitis. Regarding the study as a whole: A TCR beta motif of roughly eight highly homologous variants seemed to mark ankylosing spondylitis blood. Some motif variants were previously reported in reactive arthritis synovial fluid and blood.

Trimming took 4 bases from V and 5 from J; bases not matched to a gene: 7. The germline V gene has CDR1 DFQATT and CDR2 SNEGSKA (reference sequence). The CDR3 is 14 residues long. TCRdb analysed the 5' RACE reads with MiXCR anew, one entry per CDR3 protein. The sample carries about 240,000 distinct CDR3 sequences, approximately 12% recorded once. This clonotype has ten or more counts. The antigen is not known. Sequenced material: blood, either unsorted or a sorted T cell fraction (not recorded which). The gene calls are TRBV20-1 and TRBJ2-1; 8 positions match TRBD2. The receptor comes from a male donor with ankylosing spondylitis or in good health (not recorded which). This CDR3 is CSANSLAGNNEQFF. CDR3 coding DNA: TGCAGTGCTAACTCCCTAGCGGGTAACAATGAGCAGTTCTTC.